This T cell receptor beta chain was documented in a study of Graves' ophthalmopathy and Graves' hyperthyroidism. Study-wide background: Peripheral blood was gathered at the point of initial diagnosis, before any treatment started. Regarding the study as a whole: Detected in blood as well were most expanded thyroid clonotypes with frequency above 0.001.

TCR beta CDR3 regions were amplified from RNA transcripts. HTBI-primed first-round RT-PCR preceded second-round multiplex PCR. TCRdb called the multiplex PCR reads again in MiXCR, with one record for every CDR3 protein. This sample has 400,000 or so distinct CDR3 sequences, with less than 20% found just once. CDR1 and CDR2 from the germline V gene are SEHNR and FQNEAQ (reference sequence). The CDR3 extends over 15 amino acids. V was cut by 5 bases and J by 6 bases, with 19 bases left in between. This clonotype was found once. The antigen is not known. This TCR came from a woman aged 18 to 35 with stable Graves' hyperthyroidism. Specimen: peripheral blood. The V and J genes are TRBV7-9 and TRBJ1-2, with a possible D match to TRBD1 (6 bases). The CDR3 sequence: CASSQPRGSRHGYTF. The CDR3 nucleotides are TGTGCCAGCAGCCAACCCAGGGGTTCCCGGCATGGCTACACCTTC.